These 24 T cell receptor beta chains were sequenced from one sample in a study of identifying expanded T cells in peripheral blood. Libraries were prepared by immunoSEQ multiplex PCR; TCRdb keeps only in-frame clonotypes and omits some of them. The top ten hold about a sixth of the sample, which has about 110,000 clones, around 89% seen once. Source material: blood. The receptors stem from a person between 18 and 75 years old in good health.

The J gene is TRBJ2-1, the V gene TRBV15, with TRBD2 matching over 12 bases. The CDR3 length is 17 residues. The germline CDR1 and CDR2 sequences are LNHNV and YYDKDF (reference sequence). The trim removed 3 bases at V and 9 bases at J, leaving 12 bases unmatched. Here the CDR3 reads CATSREYLAGGPGEQFF. The CDR3 region has the DNA TGTGCCACCAGCAGGGAATATCTAGCGGGGGGGCCCGGTGAGCAGTTCTTC.

The CDR3 loop reads CASSLPRGDRGVSNTGELFF. In DNA form, the CDR3 reads TGTGCCAGCAGCCTCCCAAGGGGGGACAGGGGGGTTTCGAACACCGGGGAGCTGTTTTTT. The chain joins TRBV9 to TRBJ2-2; 11 nucleotides line up with TRBD1. Germline-derived CDR1 and CDR2 are SGDLS and YYNGEE. CDR3 length: 20 amino acids. V lost 4 bases to trimming and J lost 0 bases; unmatched junction nucleotides: 14. Complete variable domain (other parts from reference TRBV9 and TRBJ2-2): DSGVTQTPKHLITATGQRVTLRCSPRSGDLSVYWYQQSLDQGLQFLIQYYNGEERAKGNILERFSAQQFPDLHSELNLSSLELGDSALYFCASSLPRGDRGVSNTGELFFGEGSRLTVL.

About this clone itself: In the same sample, other DNA sequences code for this CDR3. The chain has TRBV18 and TRBJ2-3; 9 bases fit TRBD2. The CDR3 has 15 amino acids. The junction had 1 base not matched to a gene; V was cut back by 3 bases and J by 0 bases. CDR1 and CDR2 from the germline V gene are KGHSH and LQKENI. The CDR3 loop reads CASSPRGGSTDTQYF. The CDR3 DNA sequence: TGTGCCAGCTCACCGCGGGGGGGTAGCACAGATACGCAGTATTTT.

In regard to this clone: The junction and the germline gene differ at one end; a read error may be behind it. The chain combines TRBV14 with TRBJ2-7; the D is unclear. Germline CDR1 SGHDN, CDR2 FVKESK. This CDR3 spans 14 amino acids. CDR3 sequence (DNA): TGTGCCAGCAGCCAAGAATTTGCCTCCTCCGAGCAGTACTTC. Translation: CASSQEFASSEQYF.

This sequence joins TRBV7-6 and TRBJ2-7, with 10 bases that match TRBD1. There are 15 residues in the CDR3. CDR1 and CDR2 (germline): SGHVS, FNYEAQ. Trimming removed 1 base from V and 4 bases from J; junction bases left unmatched: 4. Here the CDR3 reads CASSLETGGHYEQYF. In DNA, the CDR3 is TGTGCCAGCAGCTTAGAGACAGGGGGCCATTACGAGCAGTACTTC.

The V gene is TRBV21-1, the J gene TRBJ1-2; no check of the table's D call, TRBD1, against the DNA was made. TRBV21-1 is labeled a pseudogene. CDR3 length: 20 amino acids. CDR3: CASSKAKYGTGGLSRYGYTF. As DNA, the CDR3 is TGTGCCAGCAGCAAAGCTAAGTATGGGACAGGGGGCCTGTCTAGGTATGGCTACACCTTC.

The chain has TRBV30 and TRBJ1-4; D is unclear. The germline CDR1 and CDR2 sequences are GTSNPN and SVGIG (reference sequence). This CDR3 has 14 residues. The V gene lost 0 bases and the J gene lost 0 bases, with 5 bases spanning the gap. The CDR3 here is CAWSVTPTNEKLFF. DNA of the CDR3: TGTGCCTGGAGTGTGACACCAACTAATGAAAAACTGTTTTTT.

The rearrangement links TRBV4-3 to TRBJ2-3, with D tentatively TRBD2 (5 bases). Germline V lookup: CDR1 LGHNA, CDR2 YSLEER. With 1 base removed from V and 6 bases from J, the gap between germline ends came to 14 bases. This CDR3 has 15 residues. The CDR3 sequence: CASSQVESSGDTQYF. Here the CDR3 DNA reads TGCGCCAGCAGCCAAGTTGAGTCCTCGGGGGATACGCAGTATTTT.

The J gene is TRBJ1-5, the V gene TRBV6-1; the D gene is possibly TRBD1 (5 bases). The CDR3 spans 17 residues. Trimming took 2 bases from V and 3 from J, leaving 17 bases between them. Looked up from germline, CDR1 is MNHNS and CDR2 is SASEGT. CDR3 sequence: CASSESGAGPFNQPQHF. The DNA for the CDR3 is TGTGCCAGCAGTGAATCCGGGGCAGGGCCTTTCAATCAGCCCCAGCATTTT.

The rearrangement links TRBV13 to TRBJ1-2; D not resolved. This CDR3 region has 14 residues. The germline V gene has CDR1 PRHDT and CDR2 FYEKMQ (reference sequence). V lost 3 bases and J lost 3, with 11 bases in between. Here the CDR3 reads CASSLGKRDYGYTF. CDR3 nucleotide sequence: TGTGCCAGCAGCTTGGGCAAAAGGGACTATGGCTACACCTTC. The entire variable domain, with the rest obtained from reference TRBV13 and TRBJ1-2, is as follows: AAGVIQSPRHLIKEKRETATLKCYPIPRHDTVYWYQQGPGQDPQFLISFYEKMQSDKGSIPDRFSAQQFSDYHSELNMSSLELGDSALYFCASSLGKRDYGYTFGSGTRLTVV.

This clone was detected once. V usage is TRBV28 and J usage is TRBJ1-1; weak D call: TRBD1 (5 bases). The CDR3 sequence is 15 residues long. Germline V lookup: CDR1 MDHEN, CDR2 SYDVKM. With 7 bases removed from V and 2 bases from J, the gap between germline ends came to 17 bases. For the CDR3, the DNA is TGTGCCAGCACCATACCACTCGGGGCAAACACTGAAGCTTTCTTT. It specifies CASTIPLGANTEAFF.

This chain links TRBV19 with TRBJ2-2; 8 bases align to TRBD1. The CDR3 consists of 15 residues. Germline trimming cut 8 bases from V and 5 bases from J; bases unmatched to any gene: 10. Germline V gives CDR1 LNHDA, CDR2 SQIVND (reference sequence). Written as DNA, the CDR3 is TGTGCCAGTTCGGACAGGGCTATGTGGACCGGGGAGCTGTTTTTT. Its translation: CASSDRAMWTGELFF.

V gene TRBV14 combines with J gene TRBJ2-3; weak D call: TRBD2 (5 bases). This CDR3 has 13 residues. The germline V gene has CDR1 SGHDN and CDR2 FVKESK. V was pared by 1 base and J by 4 bases, with 6 bases between. The CDR3 protein is CASSQVLADTQYF. The DNA for the CDR3 is TGTGCCAGCAGCCAAGTACTAGCAGATACGCAGTATTTT. Full variable domain (rest looked up from reference TRBV14 and TRBJ2-3): EAGVTQFPSHSVIEKGQTVTLRCDPISGHDNLYWYRRVMGKEIKFLLHFVKESKQDESGMPNNRFLAERTGGTYSTLKVQPAELEDSGVYFCASSQVLADTQYFGPGTRLTVL.

The chain links TRBV19 to TRBJ1-5, with D maybe TRBD1 (5 bases). The CDR3 length is 14 residues. Trimming shortened V by 10 bases and J by 3 bases, and 16 bases separated the two germline ends. CDR1 and CDR2 from the germline V gene are LNHDA and SQIVND (reference sequence). Here the CDR3 reads CATQVSGNNQPQHF. The CDR3 coding sequence is TGTGCCACACAGGTGTCAGGGAACAATCAGCCCCAGCATTTT. The full variable domain, in which reference TRBV19 and TRBJ1-5 provide the parts outside the CDR3, is DGGITQSPKYLFRKEGQNVTLSCEQNLNHDAMYWYRQDPGQGLRLIYYSQIVNDFQKGDIAEGYSVSREKKESFPLTVTSAQKNPTAFYLCATQVSGNNQPQHFGDGTRLSIL.

The CDR3 DNA follows: TGTGCCAGCAGTCCGTACACCGGTACGCAGTATTTT. Amino acid sequence: CASSPYTGTQYF. This chain uses TRBV6-5 with TRBJ2-3; D is unresolved. This CDR3 comprises 12 residues. Trimming stripped 5 bases from V and 8 bases from J, with 11 bases between. The germline gives CDR1 MNHEY, CDR2 SVGAGI.

The chain is built from TRBV5-6 and TRBJ2-3, with TRBD1 as a possible D gene (6 bases). This CDR3 is built from 17 residues. V lost 2 bases and J lost 6, with 22 bases in between. CDR1 is SGHDT and CDR2 is YYEEEE in the germline V gene. The CDR3 loop reads CASSFRVTGTSMDTQYF. Here the CDR3 DNA reads TGTGCCAGCAGCTTCCGGGTAACAGGGACCAGCATGGATACGCAGTATTTT.

This CDR3 is CASSSQQGANEQYF. The CDR3 coding sequence is TGTGCCAGCAGCTCACAGCAGGGGGCCAACGAGCAGTACTTC. The gene calls are TRBV7-2 and TRBJ2-7; TRBD1 aligns across 8 bases. V shed 4 bases and J 5 bases; nucleotides not matched to a gene: 7. The CDR3 spans 14 residues. From germline, CDR1 is SGHTA and CDR2 FQGNSA.

The V and J genes are TRBV7-2 and TRBJ1-6, with D possibly being TRBD1 (5 bases). The V end lost 3 bases, the J end lost 9 bases, and 12 bases lay between the germline ends. The CDR3 sequence is 14 residues long. Per germline, CDR1 SGHTA and CDR2 FQGNSA. The CDR3 region has the DNA TGTGCCAGCAGCTTTTGGGGGGATGGTTCACCCCTCCACTTT. Translation: CASSFWGDGSPLHF.

This chain joins TRBV29-1 and TRBJ1-2, with 8 bases aligning to TRBD1. Germline V gene sequence: CDR1 SQVTM, CDR2 ANQGSEA. The CDR3 contains 12 residues. Losses at the gene ends were 4 bases for V and 8 bases for J; bases not matched to a gene: 6. CDR3 bases: TGCAGCGTTGCAATGCAGGGGGCCGGCTACACCTTC. Protein product: CSVAMQGAGYTF.

The chain combines TRBV7-6 with TRBJ2-1; D might be TRBD2 (5 bases). CDR3 size: 13 residues. The germline gives CDR1 SGHVS, CDR2 FNYEAQ. Trimming took 4 bases from V and 4 from J, leaving 8 bases between them. DNA for the CDR3: TGTGCCAGCAGCTCCAGCGGTTACAATGAGCAGTTCTTC. Protein product: CASSSSGYNEQFF.

This rearrangement joins TRBV5-1 to TRBJ2-5; D possibly corresponds to TRBD2 (7 bases). Trimming stripped 4 bases from V and 1 base from J, with 11 bases between. Germline assignment: CDR1 SGHRS and CDR2 YFSETQ. The CDR3 spans 14 residues. The DNA of the CDR3 is TGCGCCAGCAGCCCGGGGGGCCCCCAAGAGACCCAGTACTTC. Protein sequence: CASSPGGPQETQYF.

This clone has just one count. The chain couples TRBV7-2 to TRBJ2-7; D is unresolved. This CDR3 comprises 13 residues. Germline V gives CDR1 SGHTA, CDR2 FQGNSA. Between the trimmed V and J ends, which lost 5 bases and 8 bases, there was a span of 16 bases. The CDR3 loop is CASSPETSVKQYF. CDR3 DNA: TGTGCCAGCAGCCCAGAGACATCGGTCAAGCAGTACTTC.

The CDR3, as DNA: TGTGCCAGCAGGGTTAGCGGGGGCAACCACGGTACGCAGTATTTT. Protein sequence: CASRVSGGNHGTQYF. The J gene is TRBJ2-3, the V gene TRBV6-1; 9 bases align to TRBD2. CDR3 length: 15 residues. V dropped 6 bases and J dropped 8; count of bases not matched to a gene: 12. The germline V gene has CDR1 MNHNS and CDR2 SASEGT.

This clone appeared once. The chain recombines TRBV2 with TRBJ2-2; possible D gene TRBD1, 6 bases. From germline, CDR1 is SNHLY and CDR2 FYNNEI. With 0 bases removed from V and 1 base from J, the gap between germline ends came to 12 bases. This CDR3 has 17 residues. The CDR3 region is CASSEALRQVNTGELFF. CDR3 DNA sequence: TGTGCCAGCAGTGAAGCGCTTCGACAGGTGAACACCGGGGAGCTGTTTTTT.